A single T cell receptor (beta chain) is shown here with its context. This clone came up once. Its recognized antigen is unknown. There are no base qualities to consult, and no much larger clone falls within one base. The sample is drawn from a study of blood T cell repertoires in COVID-19 (dated by TCRdb to 2019 to 2021). Looking at the study overall: Collaborator samples came from the United States, Italy and Spain and covered acute and convalescent phases of COVID-19. Samples were obtained from the ongoing ImmuneRACE study (first 160 participants) and from some 1,200 subjects provided by 6 global collaborators. A de-identified subject ID, COVID-19 status, age in years and sex were almost always included in the sample metadata. Subjects who had been exposed to COVID-19, were actively infected with it, or had recovered from it provided the deeply sampled blood TCRbeta repertoires that made up the dataset. The repertoires were released in a freely available public database intended as a resource for research on the immune response to SARS-CoV-2. Where available, HLA class I and class II types were obtained from metadata supplied by the sample provider rather than from assay-based typing. The material from the prospective study consisted of cDNA or gDNA derived from T cells, B-cell-depleted T cells, or PBMCs. Broad study findings and their caveats: Clinical and demographic metadata were provided uncurated, with the amount varying by source and participant.

The immunoSEQ Assay, a bias-controlled multiplex PCR, was used to amplify TCRbeta CDR3 regions from genomic DNA. The source study handled its data this way. The number of nucleated cells in each sample was estimated by amplification of reference gene primers within the assay. To quantify the absolute abundance of each unique TCRbeta CDR3 rearrangement, sequence reads were collapsed and filtered. For each sample, productive Simpson clonality was calculated by taking the square root of Simpson's diversity index across productive rearrangements. TCRdb mirrors the immuneACCESS table, restricted to in-frame sequences. Some clones are absent from its copies; in checked studies, under half trace to an unresolved V gene, and the reason for the others is unknown. For V, J and clone size, that table is used; D and trimming come from the DNA. The sample table records around 150,000 clones; about 81% of these occur just once. 7.3% of the sample is held by the ten biggest clonotypes.

In the prospective study, participants were about 18 to 100 years old, resided in 24 geographic areas of the United States, and were enrolled through a virtual design. Cohort assignment in the prospective study relied on participant-reported clinical history from a screening survey and a study questionnaire. Recovered participants in ImmuneRACE Cohort 3 were defined as having two consecutive negative NP/OP PCR tests, clearance from a healthcare professional, or resolution of symptoms. In the prospective study, whole blood, serum and a nasopharyngeal or oropharyngeal swab were collected from each participant by mobile phlebotomists. Participants in the prospective study had the option to provide additional blood draws and questionnaires over an approximately 2-month period. Blood samples from the prospective study were shipped frozen or at room temperature prior to DNA extraction. Trimming removed 5 bases from V and 4 bases from J, leaving 14 bases between the germline ends. Per the germline V gene (reference sequence), SEHNR is the CDR1 and FQNEAQ is the CDR2. From its cysteine to its phenylalanine, the CDR3 spans 14 amino acids. Only the CDR3 DNA is retained, 42 bases long and in frame from the first base.

This TCR was recovered from a man in his forties or fifties who had recovered from COVID-19. This sequence uses TRBV7-9 and TRBJ1-1; TRBD1 is a weak D gene call, 5 bases matching. The sequenced material came from PBMCs or T cells enriched from blood (not recorded which). The CDR3 region: CASSPGTYPTEAFF. The DNA sequence reads TGTGCCAGCAGCCCCGGGACTTACCCCACTGAAGCTTTCTTT.